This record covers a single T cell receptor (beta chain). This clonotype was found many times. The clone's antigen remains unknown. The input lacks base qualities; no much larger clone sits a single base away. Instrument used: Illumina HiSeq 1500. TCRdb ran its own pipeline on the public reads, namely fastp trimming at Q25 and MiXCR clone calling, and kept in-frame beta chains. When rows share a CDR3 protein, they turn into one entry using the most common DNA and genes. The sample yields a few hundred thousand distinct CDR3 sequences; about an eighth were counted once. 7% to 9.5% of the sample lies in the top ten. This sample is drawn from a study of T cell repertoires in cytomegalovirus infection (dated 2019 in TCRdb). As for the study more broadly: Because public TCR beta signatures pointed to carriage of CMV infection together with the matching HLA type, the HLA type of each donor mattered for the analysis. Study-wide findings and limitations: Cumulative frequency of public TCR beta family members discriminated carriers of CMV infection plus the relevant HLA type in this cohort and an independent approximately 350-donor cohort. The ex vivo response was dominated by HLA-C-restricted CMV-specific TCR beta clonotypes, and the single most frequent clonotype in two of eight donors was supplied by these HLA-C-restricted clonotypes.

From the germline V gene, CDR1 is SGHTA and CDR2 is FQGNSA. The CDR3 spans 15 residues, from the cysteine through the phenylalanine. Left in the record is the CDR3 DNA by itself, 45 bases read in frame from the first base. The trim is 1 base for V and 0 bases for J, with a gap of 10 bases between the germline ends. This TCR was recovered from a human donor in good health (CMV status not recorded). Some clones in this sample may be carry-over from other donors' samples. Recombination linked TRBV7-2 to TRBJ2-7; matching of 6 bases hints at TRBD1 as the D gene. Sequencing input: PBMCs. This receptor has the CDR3 CASSLEGVSSYEQYF. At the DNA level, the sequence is TGTGCCAGCAGCTTAGAGGGGGTGAGCTCCTACGAGCAGTACTTC.